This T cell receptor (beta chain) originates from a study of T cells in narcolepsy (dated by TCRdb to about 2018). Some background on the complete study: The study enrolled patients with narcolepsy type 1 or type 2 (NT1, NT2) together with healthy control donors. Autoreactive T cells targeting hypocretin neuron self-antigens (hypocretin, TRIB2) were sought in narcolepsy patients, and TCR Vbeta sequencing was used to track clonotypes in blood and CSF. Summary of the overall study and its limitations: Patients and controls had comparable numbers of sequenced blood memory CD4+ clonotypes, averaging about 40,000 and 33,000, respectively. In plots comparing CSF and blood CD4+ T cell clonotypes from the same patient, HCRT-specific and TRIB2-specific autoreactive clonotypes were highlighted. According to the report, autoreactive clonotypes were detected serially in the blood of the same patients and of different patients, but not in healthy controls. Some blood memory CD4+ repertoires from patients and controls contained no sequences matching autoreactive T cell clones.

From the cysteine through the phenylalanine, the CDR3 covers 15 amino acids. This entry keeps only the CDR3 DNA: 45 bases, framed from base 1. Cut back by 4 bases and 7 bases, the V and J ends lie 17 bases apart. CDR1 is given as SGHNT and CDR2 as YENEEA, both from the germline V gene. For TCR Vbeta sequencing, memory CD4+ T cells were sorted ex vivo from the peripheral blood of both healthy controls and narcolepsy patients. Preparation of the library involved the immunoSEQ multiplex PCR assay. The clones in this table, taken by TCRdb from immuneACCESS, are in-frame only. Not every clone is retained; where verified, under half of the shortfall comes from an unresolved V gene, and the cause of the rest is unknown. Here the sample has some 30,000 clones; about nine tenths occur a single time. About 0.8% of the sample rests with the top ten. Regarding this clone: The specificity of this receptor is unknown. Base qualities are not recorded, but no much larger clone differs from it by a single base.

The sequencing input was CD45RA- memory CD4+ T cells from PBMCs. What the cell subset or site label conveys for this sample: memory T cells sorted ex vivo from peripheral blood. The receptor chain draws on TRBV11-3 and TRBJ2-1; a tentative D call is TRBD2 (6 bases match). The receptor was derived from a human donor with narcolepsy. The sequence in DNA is TGTGCCAGCAGCTCGACTAGGGCTTATGGAAATGAGCAGTTCTTC. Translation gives CASSSTRAYGNEQFF. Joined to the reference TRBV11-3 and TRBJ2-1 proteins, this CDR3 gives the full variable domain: EAGVVQSPRYKIIEKKQPVAFWCNPISGHNTLYWYLQNLGQGPELLIRYENEEAVDDSQLPKDRFSAERLKGVDSTLKIQPAELGDSAVYLCASSSTRAYGNEQFFGPGTRLTVL.